Listed below are T cell receptor beta chains from one sample, sequenced in a study of control samples from healthy donors and cancer patients. TCRdb's table, derived via immunoSEQ multiplex PCR, lists solely in-frame clones and lacks some. The repertoire has about 75,000 clones, 75% to 90% of them found once; the top ten carry around 15%. Sequenced: blood. The source is a man aged 45-60 years in good health. The conserved cysteine and the conserved F or W are not part of the CDR3 here.

V gene	J gene	CDR3 protein
TRBV30	TRBJ1-6	AWSVHQGKSPLH
TRBV7-2	TRBJ2-1	ASSLAGGGLPNEQF
TRBV7-3	TRBJ2-3	ASSWGLSTDTQY
TRBV2	TRBJ1-5	ASRPLGGDQPQH
TRBV10-3	TRBJ1-3	AISDMGKADTIY
TRBV5-4	TRBJ2-1	ASSLASGQANEQF
TRBV9	TRBJ2-1	ASSVDMTAAEQF
TRBV7-8	TRBJ2-7	ASSLTSGREGEQY
TRBV7-9	TRBJ2-1	ASSLDRLGQF
TRBV7-8	TRBJ2-1	ASSLGGRTQQF
TRBV5-1	TRBJ2-7	ASSGRPPDEQY
TRBV2	TRBJ1-4	ASSRDRGNEKLF
TRBV29-1	TRBJ2-7	SVLQREGNEQY
TRBV21-1	TRBJ1-6	ASSPRQYDSPLH
TRBV21-1	TRBJ2-1	ASSRPTKAGSKQF
TRBV5-6	TRBJ2-3	ASSPPFGIRADTQY
TRBV2	TRBJ2-5	ASSWTAGETQY
TRBV6-5	TRBJ1-2	ASTLTGRGGYT
TRBV6-5	TRBJ1-2	ASSYGKGFRLGYT
TRBV5-1	TRBJ1-1	ASSFTGGVTEAF
TRBV7-8	TRBJ2-7	ASSSGGTGTYEQY
TRBV5-5	TRBJ2-7	ASSLEPDRDSYEQY
TRBV7-9	TRBJ2-1	ASSLGIRQF
TRBV7-9	TRBJ2-1	ASSLSESGDNEQF
TRBV28	TRBJ2-1	ASSLERGGYYNEQF
TRBV16	TRBJ1-2	ASSVGEGYT
TRBV6-1	TRBJ1-5	ASSGRTGTGVSNQPQH
TRBV5-1	TRBJ2-3	ASSPFAGDTDTQY
TRBV2	TRBJ2-1	ASSRDRTSGSGEQF
TRBV12-3/TRBV12-4	TRBJ2-4	ASSSRTGGIQY
TRBV7-8	TRBJ2-3	ASSPRGTSGSGSDTQY
TRBV2	TRBJ1-2	ASSAGTGIYGYT
TRBV29-1	TRBJ1-3	SADHGNTIY
TRBV15	TRBJ2-1	ATSRDVGYYEQF
TRBV3-1/TRBV3-2	TRBJ2-2	ASRQAGVRTGELF
TRBV6-2/TRBV6-3	TRBJ2-5	ASSARGRETQY
TRBV7-8	TRBJ2-7	ASSLLQGDEQY
TRBV9	TRBJ2-6	ASSSRDDRTYAGANVLT
TRBV6-5	TRBJ2-5	ASKRAGQETQY
TRBV5-5	TRBJ2-7	ASSLDPGAGYEQY
TRBV7-7	TRBJ2-5	ASSLSRSRGETQY
TRBV10-2	TRBJ2-1	ASRLGTGLGEQF
TRBV18	TRBJ2-2	ASSPAGIRSNTGELF
TRBV12-1	TRBJ2-1	ASSLARGEQF
TRBV7-3	TRBJ2-1	ASSPGTGSSYNEQF
TRBV7-9	TRBJ1-5	ASSTPRLSGQAFFSNQPQH
TRBV5-4	TRBJ2-7	ASSSTGASSYEQY
TRBV11-2	TRBJ1-3	ASSSARGGNTIY
TRBV19	TRBJ1-3	ASSIVRPPGNTIY
TRBV5-1	TRBJ1-4	ASSLGGITNEKLF
TRBV9	TRBJ2-7	ASSAGSGVLDEQY
TRBV7-9	TRBJ1-4	ASRQGQGFNEKLF